A selection of T cell receptor beta chains follows, all from one sample in a study of cytomegalovirus exposure and HLA in healthy donors. TCRdb's copy holds only in-frame clones and misses some; the assay was immunoSEQ multiplex PCR. In the table there are 170,000 or so clones, 75% to 85% of which are singletons. Sequencing used PBMCs. Source of these receptors: a woman aged 45-65 years in good health and CMV-seropositive. Each CDR3 is given with its conserved first and last residue. The D gene is left open where the match is weak. The size field is filled for only some rows; it gives once, few, many or a size class.

V	J	size	D	DNA	CDR3
TRBV30	TRBJ2-3	.	TRBD2	TGTGCCTGGAGTGTAGCTAGCGGGGGCACAGATACGCAGTATTTT	CAWSVASGGTDTQYF
TRBV11-2	TRBJ1-2	.	.	TGTGCCAGCAGCTTAGAGGACAGCCTCGGGGGCTACACCTTC	CASSLEDSLGGYTF
TRBV19	TRBJ1-4	.	.	TGTGCCAGTAGTTCCCCCCGAGGTTCCAATGAAAAACTGTTTTTT	CASSSPRGSNEKLFF
TRBV2	TRBJ1-5	.	.	TGTGCCAGCAGGGTCTATCGCAATCAGCCCCAGCATTTT	CASRVYRNQPQHF
TRBV19	TRBJ1-1	.	.	TGTGCCAGTAGTATTCTAAGGGGTGGGGATAATACTGAAGCTTTCTTT	CASSILRGGDNTEAFF
TRBV6-1	TRBJ1-6	.	TRBD1	TGTGCCAGCAATGGGGGGACAGGGGTCTCACCCCTCCACTTT	CASNGGTGVSPLHF
TRBV6-5	TRBJ1-2	.	TRBD1	TGTGCCAGCAGAGAGGACAGGCTAACAGGCTACACCTTC	CASREDRLTGYTF
TRBV2	TRBJ2-4	.	.	TGTGCCAGCATTTTTGGAGGAGGCCTCGGAGGAAACATTCAGTACTTC	CASIFGGGLGGNIQYF
TRBV10-3	TRBJ2-7	few	TRBD1	TGTGCCATCAGTGAGTCAGGGGGCCAGTACTTC	CAISESGGQYF
TRBV5-1	TRBJ2-7	.	.	TGCGCCAGCAGCTTGGGGTGGACAAGTCTCTCCTACGAGCAGTACTTC	CASSLGWTSLSYEQYF
TRBV4-1	TRBJ1-1	.	.	TGCGCCAGCAGGATTCCCGGGACATCGTCTGAAGCTTTCTTT	CASRIPGTSSEAFF
TRBV5-1	TRBJ1-2	.	TRBD1	TGCGCCAGCAGCTCTCAGGGGGAGACCGGTGGCTACACCTTC	CASSSQGETGGYTF
TRBV2	TRBJ2-1	.	.	TGTGCCAGCAGCCTGGACTTCGCTAATTACAATGAGCAGTTCTTC	CASSLDFANYNEQFF
TRBV2	TRBJ2-7	.	.	TGTGCCAGCAGAAGTGGTCGGGGACAAACCTACGAGCAGTACTTC	CASRSGRGQTYEQYF
TRBV5-1	TRBJ2-7	.	.	TGCGCCAGCAGCTTGGAGGCGCGGGGAACTGGAGAGCAGTACTTC	CASSLEARGTGEQYF
TRBV29-1	TRBJ2-1	.	TRBD2	TGCAGCGTTGAAGTAATAGCGGGGGGGCCCGTGGATGAGCAGTTCTTC	CSVEVIAGGPVDEQFF
TRBV6-1	TRBJ2-7	once	.	TGTGCCAGCAGTGAATGGGGGACACTCTCTCCCGAGCAGTACTTC	CASSEWGTLSPEQYF
TRBV9	TRBJ2-3	.	TRBD2	TGTGCCAGCAGCGTAGAGTCGGCGGGGGGGCAGGGTACGCAGTATTTT	CASSVESAGGQGTQYF
TRBV25-1	TRBJ2-1	.	.	TGTGCCAGCAGTGATACGGGGGACCTCTACAATGAGCAGTTCTTC	CASSDTGDLYNEQFF
TRBV28	TRBJ2-7	.	.	TGTGCCAGCCGGGGTCCTGTCTCCTACGAGCAGTACTTC	CASRGPVSYEQYF
TRBV30	TRBJ2-7	.	TRBD2	TGTGCCTGGAGTGTTACGGGGGGGCCATTGGGCGAGCAGTACTTC	CAWSVTGGPLGEQYF
TRBV5-1	TRBJ1-1	few	.	TGCGCCAGCAGCCTTGGTGGGGCACGGGACACTGAAGCTTTCTTT	CASSLGGARDTEAFF
TRBV4-1	TRBJ2-7	.	.	TGCGCCAGCAGTCTTGAGGCAGGGCCACCCTACGAGCAGTACTTC	CASSLEAGPPYEQYF
TRBV6-1	TRBJ2-5	.	.	TGTGCCAGCAGTGAATACACGGAGACCCAGTACTTC	CASSEYTETQYF
TRBV5-1	TRBJ2-3	few	TRBD1	TGCGCCAGCAGCGCCATGGGACAGGGCACAGATACGCAGTATTTT	CASSAMGQGTDTQYF
TRBV19	TRBJ2-5	.	TRBD2	TGTGCCAGTGCAAGTCAGAGGCTAGCGGGTGTAGAGACCCAGTACTTC	CASASQRLAGVETQYF
TRBV9	TRBJ1-1	.	TRBD1	TGTGCCAGCAGCTCGGGGACAGGTCAATTGAACACTGAAGCTTTCTTT	CASSSGTGQLNTEAFF
TRBV11-3	TRBJ2-1	.	.	TGTGCCAGCAGCTTCTATGGGGGCGACGAGCAGTTCTTC	CASSFYGGDEQFF
TRBV15	TRBJ2-7	.	.	TGTGCCACCAGCAGCCCTTCCGACAGCAGCTCCTACGAGCAGTACTTC	CATSSPSDSSSYEQYF
TRBV4-1	TRBJ2-5	few	TRBD2	TGCGCCAGCAGCCGGTCCGGGACTAGCGGGGACCAAGAGACCCAGTACTTC	CASSRSGTSGDQETQYF
TRBV5-6	TRBJ1-1	.	TRBD1	TGTGCCAGCAGCCTTTCGGGACAGGCGTTTAACACTGAAGCTTTCTTT	CASSLSGQAFNTEAFF
TRBV5-6	TRBJ1-1	.	TRBD1	TGTGCCAGCAGCTCACGTTACCCTCGGGACAGGGGAGCCACTGAAGCTTTCTTT	CASSSRYPRDRGATEAFF
TRBV9	TRBJ1-6	.	.	TGTGCCAGCAGCCCCTCCGTGGCTTATAATTCACCCCTCCACTTT	CASSPSVAYNSPLHF
TRBV7-3	TRBJ2-2	.	.	TGTGCCAGCAGCTTAGCCCGCGGGGGCGGAACCGGGGAGCTGTTTTTT	CASSLARGGGTGELFF
TRBV6-1	TRBJ2-3	.	TRBD2	TGTGCCAGCAGTGACGTAGCGGGTTCCACAGATACGCAGTATTTT	CASSDVAGSTDTQYF
TRBV5-1	TRBJ2-7	.	.	TGCGCCAGCACCTACTCTGGACGGGACTACGAGCAGTACTTC	CASTYSGRDYEQYF
TRBV30	TRBJ1-2	.	.	TGTGCCTGGGAGGTTTCTCGGGGCTACACCTTC	CAWEVSRGYTF
TRBV7-9	TRBJ1-2	.	TRBD1	TGTGCCAGCAGCTTGACAGGGAATCCCTCGTATGGCTACACCTTC	CASSLTGNPSYGYTF
TRBV2	TRBJ1-4	.	.	TGTGCCAGCAGTGAAGCGGACGTCGCTACGGGGGAAAAACTGTTTTTT	CASSEADVATGEKLFF
TRBV25-1	TRBJ1-2	.	.	TGTGCCAGCAGTTCGGGAGACTATGGCTACACCTTC	CASSSGDYGYTF
TRBV5-1	TRBJ2-3	.	TRBD1	TGCGCCAGCAGCTTGCTCCAGGGGGAAAATACGCAGTATTTT	CASSLLQGENTQYF
TRBV9	TRBJ1-6	.	.	TGTGCCAGCAGCGTAGGTTCCGGGACAAACTCACCCCTCCACTTT	CASSVGSGTNSPLHF
TRBV27	TRBJ1-6	.	.	TGTGCCAGCAGCCCTCCCGGGGATTCACCCCTCCACTTT	CASSPPGDSPLHF
TRBV19	TRBJ2-1	few	.	TGTGCCAGTAGTATGAGCTCCTACAATGAGCAGTTCTTC	CASSMSSYNEQFF
TRBV5-5	TRBJ2-7	.	.	TGTGCCAGCAGCCTCGAGGATAGGACAGACTACTACGAGCAGTACTTC	CASSLEDRTDYYEQYF
TRBV7-9	TRBJ1-2	few	.	TGTGCCAGCAGCCCAACGGGGACACCTAACTATGGCTACACCTTC	CASSPTGTPNYGYTF